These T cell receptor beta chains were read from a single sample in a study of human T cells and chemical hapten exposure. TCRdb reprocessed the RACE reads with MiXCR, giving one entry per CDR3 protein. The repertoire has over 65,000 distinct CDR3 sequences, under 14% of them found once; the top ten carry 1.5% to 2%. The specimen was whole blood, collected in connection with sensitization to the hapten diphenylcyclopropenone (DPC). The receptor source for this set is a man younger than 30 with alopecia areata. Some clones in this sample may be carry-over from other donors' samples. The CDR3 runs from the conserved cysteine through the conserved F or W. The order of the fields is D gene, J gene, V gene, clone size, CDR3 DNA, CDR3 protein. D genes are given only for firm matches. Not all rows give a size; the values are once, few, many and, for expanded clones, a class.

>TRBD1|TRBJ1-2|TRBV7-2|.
TGTGCCAGCAGCACGGACAGGAACTATGGCTACACCTTC
CASSTDRNYGYTF
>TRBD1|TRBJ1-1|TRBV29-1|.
TGCAGCGTTGATCTCCTTACAGGGGGCACGGAGGCTTTCTTT
CSVDLLTGGTEAFF
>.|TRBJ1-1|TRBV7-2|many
TGTGCCAGCAGCTCAGGTGGTAGGGCTGAAGCTTTCTTT
CASSSGGRAEAFF
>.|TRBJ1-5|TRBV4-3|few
TGCGCCAGCAGCCAATCTCACAGGTTCCCAAGTCAGCCCCAGCATTTT
CASSQSHRFPSQPQHF
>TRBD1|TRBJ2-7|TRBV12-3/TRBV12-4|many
TGTGCCAGCAGTTCGGACAGGGAAAACGAGCAGTACTTC
CASSSDRENEQYF
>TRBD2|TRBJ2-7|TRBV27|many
TGTGCCAGCAGTACCAGCGGGGGGGCGCTGGTCGAGCAGTACTTC
CASSTSGGALVEQYF
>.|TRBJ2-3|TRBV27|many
TGTGCCAGCCTTACTCACTCCAGCGGTAGCACAGATACGCAGTATTTT
CASLTHSSGSTDTQYF
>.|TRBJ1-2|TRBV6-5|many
TGTGCCAGCAGTTACTCCTACAGCCCTAACTATGGCTACACCTTC
CASSYSYSPNYGYTF
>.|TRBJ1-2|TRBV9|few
TGTGCCAGCAGCCGATCCACAGCCAGGTCGGCCTATGGCTACACCTTC
CASSRSTARSAYGYTF
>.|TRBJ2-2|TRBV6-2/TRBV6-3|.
TGTGCCAGCAGTTACGACACCGGGGAGCTGTTTTTT
CASSYDTGELFF
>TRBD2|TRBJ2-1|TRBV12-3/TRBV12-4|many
TGTGCCAGCAGTTACAGCGGGGGGGCTGGAGAGCAGTTCTTC
CASSYSGGAGEQFF
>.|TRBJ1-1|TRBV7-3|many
TGTGCCAGCAGCTTACTACAAGGGACTGAAGCTTTCTTT
CASSLLQGTEAFF
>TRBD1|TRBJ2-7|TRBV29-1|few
TGCAGCGTTGAAGTAACAGGGGGCGCCTCGTCCGAGCAGTACTTC
CSVEVTGGASSEQYF
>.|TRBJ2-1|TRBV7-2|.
TGTGCCAGCATGAATGGGTTTCGGCAGTTCTTC
CASMNGFRQFF
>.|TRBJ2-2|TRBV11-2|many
TGTGCCAGCAGCTTAAGCGGGACAGCATCGGCCGGGGAGCTGTTTTTT
CASSLSGTASAGELFF
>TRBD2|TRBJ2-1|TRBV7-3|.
TGTGCCAGCAGCGTTAGACTAGCGGGGGTTAATGAGCAGTTCTTC
CASSVRLAGVNEQFF
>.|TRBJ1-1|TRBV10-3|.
TGTGCCATCAGAGACGCCAAACTTACTGAAGCTTTCTTT
CAIRDAKLTEAFF
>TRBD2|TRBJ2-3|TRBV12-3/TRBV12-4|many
TGTGCCAGCAGTTTTGCGCTAGCGGCCACAGATACGCAGTATTTT
CASSFALAATDTQYF
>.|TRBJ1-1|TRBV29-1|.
TGCAGCGCCTGGACAGATTACACTGAAGCTTTCTTT
CSAWTDYTEAFF
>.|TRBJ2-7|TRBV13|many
TGTGCCAGCAGCTCCGGGAACTACGAGCAGTACTTC
CASSSGNYEQYF
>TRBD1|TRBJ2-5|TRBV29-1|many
TGCAGCGTTGGCCCGGACAGGTTGCAGACCCAGTACTTC
CSVGPDRLQTQYF
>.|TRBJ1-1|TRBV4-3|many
TGCGCCAGCAGCCAAGATTCGGCCAGTCGGAACACTGAAGCTTTCTTT
CASSQDSASRNTEAFF
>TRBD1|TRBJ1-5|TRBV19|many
TGTGCCAGTAGGACGACAGGGAGAGGCGATCAGCCCCAGCATTTT
CASRTTGRGDQPQHF
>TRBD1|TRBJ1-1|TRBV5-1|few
TGCGCCAGCAGCCCGGGACAGGGGGCCGAAGCTTTCTTT
CASSPGQGAEAFF
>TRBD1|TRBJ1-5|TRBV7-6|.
TGTGCCAGCAGCTTAGCGGGACAGAATAGCAATCAGCCCCAGCATTTT
CASSLAGQNSNQPQHF
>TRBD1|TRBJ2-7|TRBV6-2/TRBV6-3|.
TGTGCCAGCAGTACCAACAGGGGAATCTACGAGCAGTACTTC
CASSTNRGIYEQYF
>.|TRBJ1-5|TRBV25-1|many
TGTGCCAGCAGTGAATCGGGTAAGGGGTGGCAGCCCCAGCATTTT
CASSESGKGWQPQHF
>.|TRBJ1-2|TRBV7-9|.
TGTGCCAGCGCTGGATTCACAGGGAACTATGGCTACACCTTC
CASAGFTGNYGYTF
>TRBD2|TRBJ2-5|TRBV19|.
TGTGCCAGTAGTATCCACTCACTAGCGGGGGGCCAAGAGACCCAGTACTTC
CASSIHSLAGGQETQYF
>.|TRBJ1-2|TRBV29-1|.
TGCAGCGTTGCCACACCACAGGAGTGGGTGGATGGCTACACCTTC
CSVATPQEWVDGYTF
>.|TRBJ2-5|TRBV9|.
TGTGCCAGCAGCGTAGTCGTTGGAACCGGGGAGACCCAGTACTTC
CASSVVVGTGETQYF
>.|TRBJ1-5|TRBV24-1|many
TGTGCCACCAGTGGGTCAACAGGGCAAGGACAGCCCCAGCATTTT
CATSGSTGQGQPQHF
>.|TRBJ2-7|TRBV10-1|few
TGCGCCAGCAGTGAGACAGGGCGTTCCCTCTACGAGCAGTACTTC
CASSETGRSLYEQYF
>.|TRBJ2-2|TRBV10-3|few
TGTGCCATCAGTGAAACGGGACACTGGCGTGGGGAGCTGTTTTTT
CAISETGHWRGELFF
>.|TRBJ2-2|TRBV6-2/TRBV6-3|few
TGTGCCAGCAGTTCCCGAGCACCCGGATCATATTTCTGGGAGCTGTTTTTT
CASSSRAPGSYFWELFF
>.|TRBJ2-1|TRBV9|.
TGTGCCAGCAGCGTAGAGGGGTCCGGTTACAATGAGCAGTTCTTC
CASSVEGSGYNEQFF
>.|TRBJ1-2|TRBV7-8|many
TGTGCCAGCAGCTTAGTTGGCGGGGAGGGTGGTACCTATGGCTACACCTTC
CASSLVGGEGGTYGYTF
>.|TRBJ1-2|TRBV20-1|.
TGCAGTGCTAGGGACTCGGGGAGGTATGGCTACACCTTC
CSARDSGRYGYTF
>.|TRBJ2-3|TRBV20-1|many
TGCAGTGCTACCGCCGGGCCTGGGTGGGGGTCAGATACGCAGTATTTT
CSATAGPGWGSDTQYF
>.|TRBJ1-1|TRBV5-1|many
TGCGCCAGCAGCTTGGGGTCCGGGACACAGAACACTGAAGCTTTCTTT
CASSLGSGTQNTEAFF
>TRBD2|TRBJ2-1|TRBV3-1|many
TGTGCCAGCAGCCAAGTCCTAGCGGGGGGAATGGGGCAGTTCTTC
CASSQVLAGGMGQFF
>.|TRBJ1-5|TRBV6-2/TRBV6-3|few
TGTGCCAGCAGTTACGCAGGGGATCAGCCCCAGCATTTT
CASSYAGDQPQHF
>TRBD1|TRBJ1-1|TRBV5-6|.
TGTGCCCCAGGGACAGGGGGAAACTCCCTTAACACTGAAGCTTTCTTT
CAPGTGGNSLNTEAFF
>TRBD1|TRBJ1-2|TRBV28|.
TGTGCCAGCAGTTCAGGACAGGTGGGGATGGTAGGCTACACCTTC
CASSSGQVGMVGYTF
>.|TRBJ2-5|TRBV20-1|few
TGCAGTGCTAGGAAGGGTCTGGAGACCCAGTACTTC
CSARKGLETQYF
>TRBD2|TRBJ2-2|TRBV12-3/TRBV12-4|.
TGTGCCACCGCTAGCGGGGGGGCCATCGGGGAGCTGTTTTTT
CATASGGAIGELFF
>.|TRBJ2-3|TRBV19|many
TGTGCCAGTAGTGAGACTGGGTTTGGTGCCAAACGGAATACGCAGTATTTT
CASSETGFGAKRNTQYF
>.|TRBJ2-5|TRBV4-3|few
TGCGCCAGCAGCCAAGATAGAGGCTCGGGGGAGACCCAGTACTTC
CASSQDRGSGETQYF
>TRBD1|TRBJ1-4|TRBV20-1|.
TGCAGTGCTGGGACAGGGGGCCTCCCGAGTGAAAAACTGTTTTTT
CSAGTGGLPSEKLFF
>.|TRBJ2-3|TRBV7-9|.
TGTGCCAGTTATAGTCCGGGGTACACAGATACGCAGTATTTT
CASYSPGYTDTQYF
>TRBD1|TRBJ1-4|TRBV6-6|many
TGTGCCAGCAGTTACTCAGGGACAGCTAATGAAAAACTGTTTTTT
CASSYSGTANEKLFF
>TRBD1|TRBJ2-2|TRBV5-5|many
TGTGCCAGCAGCTCCGGACAGGTCCCAACCGGGGAGCTGTTTTTT
CASSSGQVPTGELFF
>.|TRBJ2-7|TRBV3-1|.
TGTGCCAGCAGCCAAGATCACCGAAAATCCCAACACGAGGGAACGGCTTCCTACGAGCAGTACTTC
CASSQDHRKSQHEGTASYEQYF
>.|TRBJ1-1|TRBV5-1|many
TGCGCCAGCAGCTTGGATCCCGGGTGGAACGCTGAAGCTTTCTTT
CASSLDPGWNAEAFF
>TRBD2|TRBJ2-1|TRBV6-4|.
TGTGCCAGCAGTGACGGCCTAGCGGGGTACAATGAGCAGTTCTTC
CASSDGLAGYNEQFF